This entry lists 30 T cell receptor beta chains sequenced from one sample in a study of CD8 T cells in ankylosing spondylitis (dated by TCRdb to about 2017). The library came from 5' RACE. The instrument was an Illumina HiSeq 2500. TCRdb passed the public sequencing reads through fastp at Q25 and MiXCR, retaining productive beta sequences. CDR3 protein sequences are deduplicated, and each keeps its most common genes and DNA. The sample data list over 95,000 distinct CDR3 sequences, and about 7.7% of these were observed just once. Clones ranked in the top ten supply approximately 9.9% of the sample. What was sequenced was blood, either unsorted or a sorted T cell fraction (not recorded which). The receptors here all came from a male donor with ankylosing spondylitis or in good health (not recorded which).

In its sample, this clonotype was seen a few times. The rearrangement joins TRBV7-9 to TRBJ1-6, with D tentatively TRBD1 (6 bases). The CDR3 totals 16 residues. The V gene lost 4 bases and the J gene lost 10 bases, with 20 bases spanning the gap. Germline V CDR1 and CDR2: SEHNR, FQNEAQ (reference sequence). The CDR3 spells CASSSIGQGRLSPLHF. For the CDR3, the DNA is TGTGCCAGCAGCTCCATAGGTCAGGGGAGGCTCTCACCCCTCCACTTT.

For this clonotype: Given a much more abundant clone one base away, this may be a read error. The V and J genes are TRBV4-3 and TRBJ2-3, with D hard to call. The V end lost 1 base, the J end lost 6 bases, and 14 bases lay between the germline ends. The CDR3 loop spans 15 amino acids. From germline, CDR1 is LGHNA and CDR2 YSLEER. The CDR3 is CASSQGVRERDTQYF. The DNA of the CDR3 is TGCGCCAGCAGCCAAGGGGTCAGAGAAAGGGATACGCAGTATTTT.

V usage is TRBV7-9 and J usage is TRBJ2-1; D ambiguous. This CDR3 is built from 13 residues. CDR1 and CDR2 from the germline V gene are SEHNR and FQNEAQ (reference sequence). V lost 3 bases to trimming and J lost 9 bases, with 12 bases between them. CDR3 DNA sequence: TGTGCCAGCAGCTTTCAAATAGTGTCTGAGCAGTTCTTC. Translation gives CASSFQIVSEQFF.

This clonotype showed up many times. The chain combines TRBV5-1 with TRBJ2-3, with 11 bases identical to TRBD2. CDR1 is SGHRS and CDR2 is YFSETQ in the germline V gene. With 5 bases clipped from V and 7 bases from J, the junction kept 12 bases outside the gene matches. The CDR3 is made up of 16 amino acids. DNA of the CDR3: TGCGCCAGCAGAATCCTAGCGGGAGGACCCACCTATACGCAGTATTTT. It codes for CASRILAGGPTYTQYF.

This clonotype was seen repeatedly, ten times or more. V usage is TRBV24-1 and J usage is TRBJ2-3; possible D gene TRBD1, 6 bases. CDR3 length equals 13 residues. V was cut by 9 bases and J by 0 bases, with 9 bases left in between. Germline CDR1 KGHDR, CDR2 SFDVKD. CDR3 residues: CATSTGSTDTQYF. The CDR3 bases are TGTGCCACCTCGACAGGAAGCACAGATACGCAGTATTTT.

Only a few counts were recorded for this clonotype. This could be a read error, since a much larger clone is one nucleotide away. The V call is TRBV20-1, the J call TRBJ2-5; possible D gene TRBD2, 6 bases. The CDR3 consists of 11 residues. The germline V and J ends were trimmed by 5 bases and 9 bases, with 13 bases remaining between them. Germline V gives CDR1 DFQATT, CDR2 SNEGSKA (reference sequence). The CDR3 nucleotides read TGCAGTGCTCTTGGCGGGGAGGCCCAGTACTTC. Protein product: CSALGGEAQYF.

This clonotype came up many times. The chain joins TRBV12-3 or TRBV12-4 to TRBJ2-2; perhaps TRBD2 as D (5 bases). V was shortened by 5 bases and J by 3 bases, with 19 bases between the two germline ends. This CDR3 is built from 17 residues. DNA of the CDR3: TGTGCCAGCAGTGCCTTGGGCCGGACTGTCGACACCGGGGAGCTGTTTTTT. This gives the protein CASSALGRTVDTGELFF.

The chain couples TRBV5-5 to TRBJ2-3; tentatively, D is TRBD1 (5 bases). CDR3 size: 16 residues. Per the germline V gene, CDR1 is SGHKS and CDR2 is YYEKEE (reference sequence). The ends were cut back, 1 base at V and 0 bases at J, with 12 bases in the middle. CDR3 protein: CASSLSPGPSTDTQYF. The CDR3 DNA is TGTGCCAGCAGCTTGTCCCCAGGGCCTAGCACAGATACGCAGTATTTT.

This clonotype showed up many times. V usage is TRBV12-3 or TRBV12-4 and J usage is TRBJ1-3; the D gene is possibly TRBD1 (5 bases). The CDR3 length is 13 residues. Trimming removed 4 bases at V and 4 bases at J, with 8 bases between. The CDR3: CASSWGSGNTIYF. The CDR3 DNA is TGTGCCAGCAGTTGGGGCAGCGGAAACACCATATATTTT.

In this sample, this clonotype turned up a few times. This chain joins TRBV20-1 and TRBJ2-1; D is perhaps TRBD2 (5 bases). The germline CDR1 and CDR2 sequences are DFQATT and SNEGSKA (reference sequence). V lost 4 bases to trimming and J lost 3 bases, with 7 bases between them. The CDR3 has 12 residues. The CDR3 spells CSANRGYNEQFF. CDR3 nucleotide sequence: TGCAGTGCTAATCGGGGCTACAATGAGCAGTTCTTC.

This clonotype was counted many times. The V and J genes are TRBV4-2 and TRBJ1-2; TRBD1 agrees at 7 bases. The V segment lost 1 base and the J segment 5 bases; nucleotides outside the gene matches: 7. This CDR3 spans 15 amino acids. The germline gives CDR1 LGHNA, CDR2 YNFKEQ. The DNA for the CDR3 is TGTGCCAGCAGCCAAGGACAGGGATTAGGGTATGGCTACACCTTC. Translating gives CASSQGQGLGYGYTF.

This clonotype showed up many times. The chain employs TRBV20-1 and TRBJ1-5; the D gene is possibly TRBD1 (5 bases). V was clipped by 4 bases and J by 2 bases, with 12 bases between them. From germline, CDR1 is DFQATT and CDR2 SNEGSKA (reference sequence). The CDR3 loop spans 14 amino acids. The DNA of the CDR3 is TGCAGTGCTAAAGGGGAGAGAGGCAATCAGCCCCAGCATTTT. Its protein product is CSAKGERGNQPQHF.

The J gene is TRBJ1-1, the V gene TRBV29-1; the D is unclear. The V end lost 3 bases, the J end lost 4 bases, and 6 bases lay between the germline ends. Germline V CDR1 and CDR2: SQVTM, ANQGSEA. The CDR3 contains 11 residues. The CDR3 nucleotides are TGCAGCGTTGACGGAGGCACTGAAGCTTTCTTT. Translated: CSVDGGTEAFF.

This clonotype was counted only a few times. The rearrangement uses TRBV7-6 and TRBJ2-5; a possible D gene is TRBD2 (5 bases). Germline CDR1 SGHVS, CDR2 FNYEAQ. The CDR3 has 17 residues. V was shortened by 5 bases and J by 3 bases, with 22 bases between the two germline ends. In nucleotides, the CDR3 is TGTGCCAGCAGCCTCCTTCCCGGGCCCAACGGGGAAGAGACCCAGTACTTC. Protein: CASSLLPGPNGEETQYF.

In this sample, this clonotype turned up many times. V and J are TRBV7-2 and TRBJ2-7; possibly TRBD1 for D (6 bases). Germline assignment: CDR1 SGHTA and CDR2 FQGNSA. The CDR3 is 14 amino acids. V lost 1 base and J 3 bases, leaving 10 bases between the germline ends. The DNA of the CDR3 is TGTGCCAGCAGCTTAGTACGACAGGACTACGAGCAGTACTTC. It encodes CASSLVRQDYEQYF. The entire variable domain, with the rest obtained from reference TRBV7-2 and TRBJ2-7, is as follows: GAGVSQSPSNKVTEKGKDVELRCDPISGHTALYWYRQSLGQGLEFLIYFQGNSAPDKSGLPSDRFSAERTGGSVSTLTIQRTQQEDSAVYLCASSLVRQDYEQYFGPGTRLTVT.

At least ten counts were recorded for this clonotype. Here the CDR3 reads CSARRREGFNTGELFF. DNA of the CDR3: TGCAGTGCTAGACGCAGGGAGGGGTTTAACACCGGGGAGCTGTTTTTT. The chain is built from TRBV20-1 and TRBJ2-2; 7 nucleotides line up with TRBD2. Germline CDR1 DFQATT, CDR2 SNEGSKA (reference sequence). The CDR3 totals 16 residues. Unmatched junction bases numbered 8, after V lost 2 bases and J lost 2 bases.

This clonotype was detected ten times or more. The chain uses TRBV10-3 and TRBJ2-1; D uncertain. Deletions cut 2 bases from V and 3 bases from J, with 11 bases between. The CDR3 spans 15 residues. Germline V gene data show CDR1 as ENHRY and CDR2 as SYGVKD. This CDR3 is CAISETDWIYNEQFF. CDR3 nucleotides: TGTGCCATCAGTGAGACAGACTGGATCTACAATGAGCAGTTCTTC.

This clonotype was detected ten times or more. J is TRBJ2-2 and V is TRBV5-1; no clear D gene. V lost 1 base and J lost 0, with 10 bases in between. The CDR3 runs 16 residues. CDR1 is SGHRS and CDR2 is YFSETQ in the germline V gene. CDR3 DNA sequence: TGCGCCAGCAGCTTGACGATTGGCGCGAACACCGGGGAGCTGTTTTTT. Protein product: CASSLTIGANTGELFF.

This clonotype was observed a handful of times. V and J are TRBV6-5 and TRBJ2-7, with 8 positions matching TRBD1. This CDR3 spans 15 amino acids. Germline values: CDR1 MNHEY, CDR2 SVGAGI. Losses at the gene ends were 2 bases for V and 1 base for J; bases not matched to a gene: 4. The CDR3 DNA sequence: TGTGCCAGCAGTTACGGGGACAGGCCTTCCTACGAGCAGTACTTC. Encoded protein: CASSYGDRPSYEQYF.

The chain is built from TRBV4-3 and TRBJ2-1; D might be TRBD1 or TRBD2, each matching 6 bases. Germline CDR1 reads LGHNA; CDR2 reads YSLEER. This CDR3 is 16 amino acids long. Between the trimmed V and J ends, which lost 0 bases and 8 bases, there was a span of 17 bases. This CDR3 reads CASSQEQGRGGDEQFF. Here the CDR3 DNA reads TGCGCCAGCAGCCAAGAACAGGGCAGGGGAGGAGATGAGCAGTTCTTC.

This clonotype was recorded many times. This sequence joins TRBV24-1 and TRBJ2-2; 7 bases fit TRBD1. CDR3 size: 17 residues. Per the germline V gene, CDR1 is KGHDR and CDR2 is SFDVKD. V shed 3 bases and J 4 bases; nucleotides not matched to a gene: 10. The CDR3 nucleotides are TGTGCCACCAGTGATGCGACAGGGAAGGGGAGCACCGGGGAGCTGTTTTTT. Translating gives CATSDATGKGSTGELFF.

This clonotype occurred many times. The V and J genes are TRBV20-1 and TRBJ1-5; D possibly corresponds to TRBD1 (6 bases). The CDR3 has 13 amino acids. Germline assignment: CDR1 DFQATT and CDR2 SNEGSKA (reference sequence). The V gene lost 4 bases and the J gene lost 5 bases, with 12 bases spanning the gap. CDR3 sequence reads: CSATGEGDQPQHF. The CDR3 bases are TGCAGTGCTACAGGGGAGGGGGATCAGCCCCAGCATTTT.

The chain links TRBV29-1 to TRBJ1-2; D not resolved. V lost 4 bases and J 8 bases, leaving 11 bases between the germline ends. The germline gives CDR1 SQVTM, CDR2 ANQGSEA. CDR3 length equals 11 residues. CDR3 loop: CSVVGIEGYTF. The DNA of the CDR3 is TGCAGCGTTGTAGGGATAGAGGGCTACACCTTC.

This clonotype showed up just a few times. The rearrangement uses TRBV5-5 and TRBJ2-3, with D possibly TRBD1 on 6 matching bases. The CDR3 has 15 amino acids. In germline, CDR1 is SGHKS, CDR2 YYEKEE (reference sequence). The V end was cut by 1 base, the J end by 3 bases, with 12 bases between. The CDR3 loop reads CASSLTGTGTDTQYF. The CDR3 coding sequence is TGTGCCAGCAGCTTGACAGGGACGGGAACAGATACGCAGTATTTT. Full variable domain (outside the CDR3, taken from reference TRBV5-5 and TRBJ2-3): DAGVTQSPTHLIKTRGQQVTLRCSPISGHKSVSWYQQVLGQGPQFIFQYYEKEERGRGNFPDRFSARQFPNYSSELNVNALLLGDSALYLCASSLTGTGTDTQYFGPGTRLTVL.

This clonotype was counted ten times or more. The V gene is TRBV5-1, the J gene TRBJ2-4; D is possibly TRBD1 or TRBD2 (5 bases each). In germline, CDR1 is SGHRS, CDR2 YFSETQ. CDR3 length: 14 residues. The germline V and J ends were trimmed by 4 bases and 5 bases, with 13 bases remaining between them. CDR3 DNA: TGCGCCAGCAGCCTACCTGGGGGTGAAAACATTCAGTACTTC. Translated, it gives CASSLPGGENIQYF.

As to this clonotype: This may arise from a read error, as a much more abundant clone is one base away. The genes are TRBV12-3 or TRBV12-4 and TRBJ1-4; 9 nucleotides line up with TRBD1. CDR3 length: 15 residues. The V gene end was trimmed by 5 bases and the J gene end by 8 bases; junction bases not matched to a gene: 9. CDR3 bases: TGTGCCAGCAGTCCAGGACAGGGGCGGGACGAAAAACTGTTTTTT. Encoded protein: CASSPGQGRDEKLFF.

There are many counts of this clonotype. The chain has TRBV12-3 or TRBV12-4 and TRBJ2-7; D gene unclear. This CDR3 is 13 amino acids long. The V end lost 4 bases, the J end lost 3 bases, and 10 bases lay between the germline ends. Written as DNA, the CDR3 is TGTGCCAGCAGTTCCCAACTTGGCTACGAGCAGTACTTC. This codes for CASSSQLGYEQYF.

The V and J genes are TRBV30 and TRBJ1-1, with D maybe TRBD1 (5 bases). V was shortened by 0 bases and J by 2 bases, with 13 bases between the two germline ends. Germline assignment: CDR1 GTSNPN and CDR2 SVGIG (reference sequence). This CDR3 spans 15 amino acids. CDR3: CAWSVNFGGNTEAFF. The CDR3 DNA reads TGTGCCTGGAGTGTCAATTTTGGGGGAAACACTGAAGCTTTCTTT.

This clonotype was seen ten or more times. The rearrangement uses TRBV5-8 and TRBJ2-2; 9 bases match TRBD2. There are 15 residues in the CDR3. CDR1 is SGHTS and CDR2 is YDEGEE in the germline V gene. The junction had 3 bases not matched to a gene; V was cut back by 3 bases and J by 3 bases. CDR3 region: CASSSLAGDTGELFF. The CDR3 nucleotides are TGTGCCAGCAGCTCCTTAGCGGGAGACACCGGGGAGCTGTTTTTT.

This clonotype was counted a few times. V usage is TRBV7-8 and J usage is TRBJ1-2; maybe TRBD1 (6 bases). Per the germline V gene, CDR1 is SGHVS and CDR2 is FQNEAQ. Deletions cut 5 bases from V and 6 bases from J, with 16 bases between. This CDR3 has 14 amino acids. For the CDR3, the DNA is TGTGCCAGCAGCGCCACAGGGTACAGTGATGGCTACACCTTC. Encoded protein: CASSATGYSDGYTF.